The 26 T cell receptor beta chains below come from one sample, sequenced in a study of a mutant IDH1 vaccine in newly diagnosed glioma. Their antigens are not known. TCRdb keeps only in-frame clones here, not all; method: immunoSEQ multiplex PCR. The sample yields approximately 60,000 clones, roughly 77% seen once. Specified time point: week 23, last vaccination. What each vaccine dose contained was 300 ug of mutant IDH1 20-mer peptide, accompanied by topical imiquimod. This material consisted of PBMCs, taken from a glioma patient whose treatment included an IDH1 peptide vaccine. The origin of the receptors is a woman in her 40s with glioma. Some clones in this sample may be carry-over from other donors' samples.

V usage is TRBV27 and J usage is TRBJ2-7; no definite D call. V was cut by 6 bases and J by 3 bases, with 18 bases left in between. Germline V gene data show CDR1 as MNHEY and CDR2 as SMNVEV (reference sequence). The CDR3 contains 15 residues. CDR3 residues: CASRNPKPGFYEQYF. CDR3 DNA: TGTGCCAGCAGAAATCCGAAACCGGGCTTCTACGAGCAGTACTTC.

In its sample, this clone was seen a few times. The rearrangement uses TRBV9 and TRBJ1-6; D not resolved. The CDR3 runs to 14 residues. Deletions cut 1 base from V and 5 bases from J, with 7 bases between. CDR1 and CDR2 from the germline V gene are SGDLS and YYNGEE. Here the CDR3 reads CASSVRADNSPLHF. CDR3 sequence (DNA): TGTGCCAGCAGCGTAAGGGCCGATAATTCACCCCTCCACTTT.

The J gene is TRBJ2-7, the V gene TRBV6-6; 9 bases are shared with TRBD1. The CDR3 runs 13 residues. V dropped 9 bases and J dropped 5; count of bases not matched to a gene: 8. The germline V gene encodes CDR1 MNHNY and CDR2 SVGAGI (reference sequence). In DNA, the CDR3 is TGTGCCAGTTCCACAGGGGGCCTAAACGAGCAGTACTTC. It is translated as CASSTGGLNEQYF.

The chain has TRBV4-1 and TRBJ2-1; 9 nucleotides match TRBD2. The CDR3 has 15 amino acids. Germline assignment: CDR1 MGHRA and CDR2 YSYEKL. The V and J ends lost 3 bases and 6 bases, in that order; junction bases with no gene match: 6. The CDR3 sequence is CASSQRGGHPNEQFF. CDR3 DNA sequence: TGCGCCAGCAGCCAGCGGGGGGGCCATCCCAATGAGCAGTTCTTC.

This CDR3 reads CASSPRGLKGLKAFF. Written as DNA, the CDR3 is TGCGCCAGCAGCCCTCGTGGCCTTAAGGGGCTAAAAGCTTTCTTT. The V and J genes are TRBV5-1 and TRBJ1-1; D is possibly TRBD1 (5 bases). The CDR3 totals 15 residues. The V gene lost 4 bases and the J gene lost 9 bases, with 22 bases spanning the gap. Germline V gene sequence: CDR1 SGHRS, CDR2 YFSETQ. The full variable domain, its missing parts supplied by reference TRBV5-1 and TRBJ1-1, is KAGVTQTPRYLIKTRGQQVTLSCSPISGHRSVSWYQQTPGQGLQFLFEYFSETQRNKGNFPGRFSGRQFSNSRSEMNVSTLELGDSALYLCASSPRGLKGLKAFFGQGTRLTVV.

The chain recombines TRBV7-2 with TRBJ1-2, with 11 bases fitting TRBD1. J lost 8 bases, V lost 5 bases, and 7 bases had no gene match. The CDR3 has 14 amino acids. CDR1 is SGHTA and CDR2 is FQGNSA in the germline V gene. The CDR3 loop reads CASSTRTGGEGYTF. The CDR3 DNA follows: TGTGCCAGCAGCACTCGGACAGGGGGCGAAGGCTACACCTTC.

The chain combines TRBV29-1 with TRBJ2-6, with D perhaps matching TRBD2 (6 bases). CDR1 is SQVTM, CDR2 ANQGSEA, per germline. V gave up 7 bases and J gave up 2 bases, with 18 bases separating them. This CDR3 region has 16 residues. Here the CDR3 DNA reads TGCAGCGGCTTATTGGGGGGAAATCCTGGGGCCAACGTCCTGACTTTC. This encodes CSGLLGGNPGANVLTF.

The sample holds a few counts of this clone. The chain couples TRBV2 to TRBJ1-1, with D tentatively TRBD1 (6 bases). Trimming left V 7 bases short and J 5 bases short, with 14 bases between. This CDR3 spans 13 amino acids. Germline V gene data show CDR1 as SNHLY and CDR2 as FYNNEI. CDR3 DNA sequence: TGTGCCAGCAAGGTGGAGGGGGATACTGAAGCTTTCTTT. It yields the protein CASKVEGDTEAFF.

The chain couples TRBV11-1 to TRBJ2-3; TRBD2 aligns across 7 bases. Germline V gene data show CDR1 as SGHAT and CDR2 as FQDESV (reference sequence). This CDR3 is built from 17 residues. V gave up 3 bases and J gave up 2 bases; unmatched junction bases: 11. CDR3 region: CASSFLRGGTSTDTQYF. The CDR3 DNA sequence: TGTGCCAGCAGCTTTTTAAGGGGAGGGACCTCCACAGATACGCAGTATTTT.

This clone showed up just once. The V and J genes are TRBV5-3 and TRBJ1-5; D ambiguous. TRBV5-3 has ORF status, its function being uncertain. V was shortened by 9 bases and J by 0 bases, with 7 bases between the two germline ends. This CDR3 is built from 12 residues. The CDR3 protein is CATWTSNQPQHF. Written as DNA, the CDR3 is TGTGCCACCTGGACTAGCAATCAGCCCCAGCATTTT.

This clone appeared a few times. V is TRBV6-6 and J is TRBJ2-3, with D tentatively TRBD2 (5 bases). Germline V gene lookup returns CDR1 MNHNY and CDR2 SVGAGI (reference sequence). The CDR3 loop spans 14 amino acids. V gave up 2 bases and J gave up 2 bases, with 8 bases separating them. CDR3 protein: CASSYVDFTDTQYF. The CDR3 region has the DNA TGTGCCAGCAGTTACGTGGACTTCACAGATACGCAGTATTTT.

The table lists this clone with a count of one. This chain links TRBV7-2 with TRBJ1-3; D uncertain. The CDR3 covers 13 residues. Germline V gene data show CDR1 as SGHTA and CDR2 as FQGNSA. Trimming took off 0 bases at V and 4 bases at J, with 4 bases between the two ends. This CDR3 reads CASSLAQGNTIYF. CDR3 bases: TGTGCCAGCAGCTTAGCGCAGGGAAACACCATATATTTT.

This clone was seen a handful of times. This CDR3 reads CASSLTQVSGANVLTF. As DNA, the CDR3 is TGCGCCAGCAGCTTGACCCAGGTCTCTGGGGCCAACGTCCTGACTTTC. This chain connects TRBV5-1 to TRBJ2-6, with D unclear. V lost 1 base and J lost 0, with 8 bases in between. The CDR3 loop spans 16 amino acids. Germline CDR1 is SGHRS and CDR2 is YFSETQ.

This chain connects TRBV19 to TRBJ2-4, with D unclear. Trimming pared 5 bases from V and 2 bases from J, leaving 19 bases between. Germline values: CDR1 LNHDA, CDR2 SQIVND (reference sequence). This CDR3 contains 17 residues. The CDR3 coding sequence is TGTGCCAGTAGTCCCCCGCTAAGTGGGTTCTCCAAAAACATTCAGTACTTC. Encoded protein: CASSPPLSGFSKNIQYF.

V and J are TRBV2 and TRBJ1-2, with TRBD1 as a possible D gene (6 bases). V was trimmed by 6 bases and J by 6 bases, leaving 11 bases between them. CDR1 SNHLY and CDR2 FYNNEI come from the germline V gene. There are 12 residues in the CDR3. This CDR3 is CASSPQGDGYTF. The CDR3 nucleotides are TGTGCCAGCAGCCCACAGGGAGATGGCTACACCTTC.

The rearrangement joins TRBV6-1 to TRBJ2-7; D gene uncertain. Germline values: CDR1 MNHNS, CDR2 SASEGT. The germline V and J ends were trimmed by 2 bases and 3 bases, with 8 bases remaining between them. The CDR3 is made up of 13 amino acids. CDR3 nucleotides: TGTGCCAGCAGTGAATTCCCCAGCTACGAGCAGTACTTC. Protein: CASSEFPSYEQYF.

The V call is TRBV2, the J call TRBJ2-2; no clear D. The CDR3 has 13 amino acids. With 5 bases removed from V and 10 bases from J, the gap between germline ends came to 14 bases. The germline V gene encodes CDR1 SNHLY and CDR2 FYNNEI. CDR3 protein: CASSRDTRVELFF. CDR3 DNA sequence: TGTGCCAGCAGTCGAGACACACGAGTGGAGCTGTTTTTT. Drawing the rest from reference TRBV2 and TRBJ2-2, the complete variable domain is EPEVTQTPSHQVTQMGQEVILRCVPISNHLYFYWYRQILGQKVEFLVSFYNNEISEKSEIFDDQFSVERPDGSNFTLKIRSTKLEDSAMYFCASSRDTRVELFFGEGSRLTVL.

The chain couples TRBV30 to TRBJ1-2; possible D gene TRBD1, 6 bases. In germline, CDR1 is GTSNPN, CDR2 SVGIG (reference sequence). V shed 3 bases and J shed 8 bases, with 22 bases lying between them. CDR3 length: 15 residues. The CDR3 protein is CAWSPLVGGGGGYTF. CDR3 in DNA: TGTGCCTGGAGCCCTCTTGTCGGGGGCGGAGGGGGCTACACCTTC. Filled out from reference TRBV30 and TRBJ1-2, the complete variable domain reads SQTIHQWPATLVQPVGSPLSLECTVEGTSNPNLYWYRQAAGRGLQLLFYSVGIGQISSEVPQNLSASRPQDRQFILSSKKLLLSDSGFYLCAWSPLVGGGGGYTFGSGTRLTVV.

This rearrangement joins TRBV11-1 to TRBJ2-2, with D perhaps TRBD1 (5 bases). V lost 5 bases and J 6 bases, leaving 19 bases between the germline ends. The length of the CDR3 is 16 residues. The germline CDR1 and CDR2 sequences are SGHAT and FQDESV (reference sequence). CDR3 sequence: CASSQTRQGMAGELFF. DNA for the CDR3: TGTGCCAGCAGCCAGACGCGGCAGGGAATGGCCGGGGAGCTGTTTTTT. The full variable domain, its missing parts supplied by reference TRBV11-1 and TRBJ2-2, is EAEVAQSPRYKITEKSQAVAFWCDPISGHATLYWYRQILGQGPELLVQFQDESVVDDSQLPKDRFSAERLKGVDSTLKIQPAELGDSAMYLCASSQTRQGMAGELFFGEGSRLTVL.

This clone was recorded only once. The chain employs TRBV29-1 and TRBJ1-3, with D perhaps TRBD1 (6 bases). With 7 bases removed from V and 0 bases from J, the gap between germline ends came to 10 bases. Germline CDR1 reads SQVTM; CDR2 reads ANQGSEA. This CDR3 comprises 13 residues. The CDR3, as DNA: TGCAGCGCTACAGGGACCTCTGGAAACACCATATATTTT. Protein product: CSATGTSGNTIYF.

The rearrangement uses TRBV1 and TRBJ2-7; the DNA was not used to check the table's D call, TRBD1. TRBV1 is annotated as a pseudogene. The CDR3 covers 20 residues. The CDR3 region has the DNA TGCACCAGCAGCCAAGGCGAATTGACAGGGCGAACCCCTTCTCTTTACGAGCAGTACTTC. As protein: CTSSQGELTGRTPSLYEQYF.

V usage is TRBV30 and J usage is TRBJ1-4, with unresolved D. The germline V and J ends were trimmed by 4 bases and 3 bases, with 12 bases remaining between them. CDR3 length: 14 amino acids. The V gene's germline CDR1 is GTSNPN and CDR2 SVGIG (reference sequence). The DNA for the CDR3 is TGTGCCTGGACCTCATCCCTCCCTAATGAAAAACTGTTTTTT. Translating it yields CAWTSSLPNEKLFF.

V gene TRBV18 combines with J gene TRBJ2-7, with D unresolved. V shed 1 base and J shed 5 bases, with 12 bases lying between them. The V gene's germline CDR1 is KGHSH and CDR2 LQKENI. CDR3 length: 14 amino acids. CDR3 in DNA: TGTGCCAGCTCACCACTACCGATTACCAACGAGCAGTACTTC. It yields the protein CASSPLPITNEQYF. The full variable domain, with the rest looked up from reference TRBV18 and TRBJ2-7, is NAGVMQNPRHLVRRRGQEARLRCSPMKGHSHVYWYRQLPEEGLKFMVYLQKENIIDESGMPKERFSAEFPKEGPSILRIQQVVRGDSAAYFCASSPLPITNEQYFGPGTRLTVT.

The chain combines TRBV7-9 with TRBJ2-7; 11 bases match TRBD1. The V gene end was trimmed by 5 bases and the J gene end by 4 bases; junction bases not matched to a gene: 7. Germline CDR1 SEHNR, CDR2 FQNEAQ (reference sequence). The CDR3 spans 15 residues. The CDR3 DNA sequence: TGTGCCAGCAGCCCCCCCGGGACAGGGGGATACGAGCAGTACTTC. Translation: CASSPPGTGGYEQYF.

V usage is TRBV29-1 and J usage is TRBJ2-7; 9 bases align to TRBD2. V gave up 6 bases and J gave up 7 bases; unmatched junction bases: 4. Germline assignment: CDR1 SQVTM and CDR2 ANQGSEA. This CDR3 spans 11 amino acids. The CDR3 region is CSVGLAGEQYF. The CDR3 region has the DNA TGCAGCGTGGGACTAGCTGGTGAGCAGTACTTC.

The V gene is TRBV2, the J gene TRBJ2-7, with D perhaps TRBD1 (6 bases). CDR3 length: 11 amino acids. Trimming took 10 bases from V and 7 from J, leaving 14 bases between them. CDR1 SNHLY and CDR2 FYNNEI come from the germline V gene. DNA for the CDR3: TGTGCCACCTACCAGGGGTGGGAGCAGTACTTC. Amino acids: CATYQGWEQYF.